The present entry profiles one T cell receptor (beta chain) with its context. Antigen unknown. TCRdb recomputed calls from the 5' RACE reads with MiXCR, one row per CDR3 protein. The table has approximately 580,000 distinct CDR3 sequences, over 20% seen once; the top ten hold roughly an eighth. J gave up 6 bases and V 6 bases, and 7 bases lay outside the gene matches. Germline loops: CDR1 MNHNY, CDR2 SVGAGI (reference sequence). The CDR3 contains 13 residues. The data derive from a study of T-cell memory formation after mild COVID-19. Study-wide points: CD8+ contracting clones occupied EMRA, while CD4+ ones occupied mainly CM and EM. Contracting clones, day 15 to 85, had balanced CD4/CD8, and later expanders favored CD4+. The second-wave clones peaking on day 37 were not confirmed as SARS-CoV-2-specific.

Input material: PBMCs or a T cell subset sorted from them (not recorded which). The chain is built from TRBV6-6 and TRBJ2-7; 8 positions match TRBD1. The receptor comes from an adult woman who had mild COVID-19 (a few samples of this study predate the infection). Cell type and time point are not known. The CDR3 spells CASRTTDRGEQYF. In DNA, the CDR3 is TGTGCCAGCAGGACGACCGACAGGGGCGAGCAGTACTTC.